The T cell receptor beta chain described here comes from a study of blood T cell repertoires in COVID-19. With V trimmed by 0 bases and J by 7 bases, 5 bases remained unmatched. In germline, CDR1 is ENHRY, CDR2 SYGVKD. The CDR3 is 14 amino acids. Only in-frame clones appear in the TCRdb table, and some are missing; sequencing was by immunoSEQ multiplex PCR. Of roughly 120,000 clones in the sample, more than 75% were seen once. Sequencing was carried out using peripheral blood. The chain links TRBV10-3 to TRBJ1-2; TRBD1 matches at 7 bases. This clonotype was obtained from a woman aged 40 to 50 with acute or convalescent COVID-19. CDR3: CAISESSRGIGYTF. For the CDR3, the DNA is TGTGCCATCAGTGAGTCAAGCAGGGGGATTGGCTACACCTTC.